This entry concerns a single T cell receptor beta chain. The data belong to a study of cytomegalovirus exposure and HLA in healthy donors. CDR1 and CDR2 (germline): SGHTA, FQGNSA. Trimming took 1 base from V and 0 from J, leaving 9 bases between them. The CDR3 extends over 15 amino acids. PCR was performed using 60 Vbeta and 13 Jbeta primers. This table comes from immunoSEQ multiplex PCR, and its TCRdb copy is limited to in-frame clones, with some not included. Altogether about 120,000 clones are present, 74% being singletons, with the ten largest covering 2% to 2.5%. V and J are TRBV7-2 and TRBJ1-2; possible D gene TRBD1, 6 bases. The source of this sequence is a human donor in good health. Sequencing input: PBMCs. The CDR3 nucleotides read TGTGCCAGCAGCTTAGGGGGGCAGGCTAACTATGGCTACACCTTC. This codes for CASSLGGQANYGYTF.